The clone carrying this T cell receptor beta chain was counted ten times or more. What it binds is not known. The record originates from a study of T cells in Graves' hyperthyroidism and ophthalmopathy. In the study overall: Any treatment followed the collection of peripheral blood at initial diagnosis. Whole-study results and caveats: Blood also showed most of the thyroid clonotypes that were expanded above 0.001. Patients with ophthalmopathy were separated from those with stable hyperthyroidism by a 13 V-J model.

It was uncontrolled infection, other autoimmune disease, pregnancy or lactation that excluded patients. From RNA transcripts, TCR beta CDR3 regions were amplified. RT-PCR in the first round (using the HTBI primer set) targeted the TCR CDR3. One entry per CDR3 protein, called by TCRdb with MiXCR from the multiplex PCR reads. This table has around 350,000 distinct CDR3 sequences, roughly 19% appearing once. V trimming: 7 bases; J trimming: 5 bases; junction bases outside the gene matches: 7. The CDR3 contains 14 residues. Input material: blood. This sequence was found in a woman aged 18-29 years with Graves' hyperthyroidism. The rearrangement uses TRBV12-3 or TRBV12-4 and TRBJ2-5; TRBD2 aligns across 10 bases. The CDR3, as DNA: TGTGCCAGCATTGCCGGGACTAGCGTGGAGACCCAGTACTTC. Its protein is CASIAGTSVETQYF.